Sequencing of this T cell receptor (beta chain) was carried out in a study of blood T cell repertoires in COVID-19. Study-level background: Whether acute or convalescent, the COVID-19 samples came from the United States, Italy and Spain. The cDNA or gDNA used as material had been derived from T cells, B-cell-depleted T cells, or PBMCs.

Under the authors' procedure: Amplification of reference gene primers provided the estimated nucleated cell counts. Assay: immunoSEQ multiplex PCR; the TCRdb copy retains only in-frame clones and omits some. Clone size and V and J calls were adopted from that table, with D and trimming inferred from the DNA. The sample records approximately 200,000 clones, nearly 85% being singletons. The sample holds one count of this clone. The V gene lost 2 bases and the J gene lost 7 bases, with 17 bases spanning the gap. The germline CDR1 and CDR2 sequences are MNHEY and SVGAGI. This CDR3 is built from 15 residues.

Sequenced: peripheral blood. This sequence was found in a young woman with acute or convalescent COVID-19. The V gene is TRBV6-5, the J gene TRBJ1-2, with a weak D call TRBD1 (6 bases). The CDR3, as DNA: TGTGCCAGCAGTTACGGCCCACAGGGAGAGGGTGGCTACACCTTC. Translation: CASSYGPQGEGGYTF.